This is a list of T cell receptor beta chains from one sample in a study of blood T cell repertoires in COVID-19. Data came from immunoSEQ multiplex PCR; TCRdb stores just in-frame clones and leaves some out. Of under 150,000 clones detected, approximately 86% appear once; the ten largest clones hold approximately 20%. Sequencing was done on a sample of peripheral blood. The source is a woman aged 45-60 years who had recovered from COVID-19. Each CDR3 is given with its conserved first and last residue.

v_gene | CDR3aa
TRBV30 | CAWSGGLAGVRNTGELFF
TRBV19 | CASRKAGQGVPGELFF
TRBV5-1 | CASSLATLRKETQYF
TRBV13 | CASSLGKGVVIGELFF
TRBV15 | CATSPMGTTFNEKLFF
TRBV19 | CASSIPGTGGYQPQHF
TRBV11-2 | CASSLDTRYGYTF
TRBV24-1 | CAISGTANTGELFF
TRBV15 | CATSTRLDSREQYF
TRBV7-2 | CASSLAGRGNIQYF
TRBV30 | CAWRVSRLRGGYTF
TRBV5-4 | CASSLDRAISEQYF
TRBV4-1 | CASSQDRDYTGELFF
TRBV5-1 | CASSLNAGSNSPLHF
TRBV2 | CASRSTGGGYGYTF
TRBV2 | CASRQPTDYGYTF
TRBV9 | CASSVSLAGADPGELFF
TRBV7-8 | CASSLGLGGQGAWETQYF
TRBV4-1 | CASSQTGTTNEKLFF
TRBV9 | CASSPQQGAYTGELFF